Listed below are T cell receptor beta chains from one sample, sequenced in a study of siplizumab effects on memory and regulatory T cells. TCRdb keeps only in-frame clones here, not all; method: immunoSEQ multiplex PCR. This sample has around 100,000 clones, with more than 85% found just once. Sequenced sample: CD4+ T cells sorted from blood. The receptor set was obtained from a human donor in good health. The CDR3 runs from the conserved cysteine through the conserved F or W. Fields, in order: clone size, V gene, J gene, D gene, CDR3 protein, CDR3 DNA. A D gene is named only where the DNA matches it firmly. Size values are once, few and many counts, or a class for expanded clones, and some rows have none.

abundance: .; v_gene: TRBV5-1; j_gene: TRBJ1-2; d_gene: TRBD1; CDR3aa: CASDRGGGEGYTF; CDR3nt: TGCGCCAGTGACCGAGGAGGGGGCGAAGGCTACACCTTC
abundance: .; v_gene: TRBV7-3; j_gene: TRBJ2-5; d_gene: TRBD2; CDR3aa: CASSVRSGANGETQYF; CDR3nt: TGTGCCAGCAGCGTACGTAGCGGGGCGAATGGAGAGACCCAGTACTTC
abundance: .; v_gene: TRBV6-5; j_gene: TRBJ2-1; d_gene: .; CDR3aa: CASRTTLSSYNEQFF; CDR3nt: TGTGCCAGCAGGACGACGCTCTCCTCCTACAATGAGCAGTTCTTC
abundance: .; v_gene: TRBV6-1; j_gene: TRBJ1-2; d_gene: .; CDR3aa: CAAIGGLIYGYTF; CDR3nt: TGTGCCGCCATAGGGGGACTCATCTATGGCTACACCTTC
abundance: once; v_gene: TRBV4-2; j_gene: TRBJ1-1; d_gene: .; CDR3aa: CASSQGRQANTEAFF; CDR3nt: TGTGCCAGCAGCCAAGGTAGGCAGGCGAACACTGAAGCTTTCTTT
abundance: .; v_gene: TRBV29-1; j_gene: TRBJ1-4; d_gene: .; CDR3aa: CSVEDGDGKLFF; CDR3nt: TGCAGCGTTGAAGACGGGGACGGAAAACTGTTTTTT
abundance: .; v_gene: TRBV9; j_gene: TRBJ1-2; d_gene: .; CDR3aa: CASTDPRGGYTF; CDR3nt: TGTGCCAGCACGGACCCTCGGGGTGGCTACACCTTC
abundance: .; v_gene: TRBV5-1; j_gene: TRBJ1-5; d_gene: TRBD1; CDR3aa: CASSPETGSSQPQHF; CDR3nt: TGCGCCAGCAGCCCTGAGACAGGGAGTAGTCAGCCCCAGCATTTT
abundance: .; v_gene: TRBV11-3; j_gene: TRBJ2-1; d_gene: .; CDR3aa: CASQGGASYNEQFF; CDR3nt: TGTGCCAGCCAGGGGGGGGCCTCCTACAATGAGCAGTTCTTC
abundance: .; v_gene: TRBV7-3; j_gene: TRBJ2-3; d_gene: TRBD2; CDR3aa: CASSPGLAGANTQYF; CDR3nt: TGTGCCAGCAGCCCGGGACTAGCGGGGGCCAATACGCAGTATTTT
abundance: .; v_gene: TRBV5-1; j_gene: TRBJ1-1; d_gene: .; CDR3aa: CASSLGMSTIEAFF; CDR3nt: TGCGCCAGCAGCTTGGGTATGTCGACCATAGAAGCTTTCTTT
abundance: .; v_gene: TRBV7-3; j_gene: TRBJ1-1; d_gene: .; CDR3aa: CASSLQATYTEAFF; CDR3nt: TGTGCCAGCAGCCTTCAAGCCACCTACACTGAAGCTTTCTTT
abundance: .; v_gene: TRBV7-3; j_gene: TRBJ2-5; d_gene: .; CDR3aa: CASSADSQETQYF; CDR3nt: TGTGCCAGCAGCGCCGATTCCCAAGAGACCCAGTACTTC
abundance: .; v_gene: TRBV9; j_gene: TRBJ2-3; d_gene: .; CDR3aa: CASSVSWSRYDTQYF; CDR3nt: TGTGCCAGCAGCGTAAGTTGGAGTAGATACGATACGCAGTATTTT
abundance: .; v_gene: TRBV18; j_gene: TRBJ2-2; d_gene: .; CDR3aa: CASSPPAGGWNTGELFF; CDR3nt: TGTGCCAGCTCACCACCCGCCGGGGGCTGGAACACCGGGGAGCTGTTTTTT
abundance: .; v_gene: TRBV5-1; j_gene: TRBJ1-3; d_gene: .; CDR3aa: CASSDGPTDSGNTIYF; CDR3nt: TGCGCCAGCAGCGACGGACCGACGGACTCTGGAAACACCATATATTTT
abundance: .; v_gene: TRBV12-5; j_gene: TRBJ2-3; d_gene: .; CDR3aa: CASGLGRDTQYF; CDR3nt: TGTGCTAGTGGTTTAGGCAGAGATACGCAGTATTTT
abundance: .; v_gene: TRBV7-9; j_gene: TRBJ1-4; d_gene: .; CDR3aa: CASRYRDNEKLFF; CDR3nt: TGTGCCAGCAGGTACAGAGATAATGAAAAACTGTTTTTT
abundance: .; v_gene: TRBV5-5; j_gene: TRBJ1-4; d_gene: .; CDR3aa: CASSLEGTSNEKLFF; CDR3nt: TGTGCCAGCAGCTTGGAGGGCACTTCCAATGAAAAACTGTTTTTT
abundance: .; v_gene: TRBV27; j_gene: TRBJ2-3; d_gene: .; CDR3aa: CASRPWAGRSTDTQYF; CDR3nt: TGTGCCAGCAGACCCTGGGCGGGGAGGAGCACAGATACGCAGTATTTT
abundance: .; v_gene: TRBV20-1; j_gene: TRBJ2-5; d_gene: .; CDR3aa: CSATARETQYF; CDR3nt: TGCAGTGCTACGGCGAGAGAGACCCAGTACTTC
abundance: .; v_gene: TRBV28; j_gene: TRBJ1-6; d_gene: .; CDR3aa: CASSPPGSYNSPLHF; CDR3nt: TGTGCCAGCAGTCCTCCGGGCTCCTATAATTCACCCCTCCACTTT
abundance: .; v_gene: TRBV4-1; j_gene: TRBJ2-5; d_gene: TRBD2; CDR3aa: CASSQQVLAGGQETQYF; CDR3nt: TGCGCCAGCAGCCAGCAGGTATTAGCGGGGGGTCAAGAGACCCAGTACTTC
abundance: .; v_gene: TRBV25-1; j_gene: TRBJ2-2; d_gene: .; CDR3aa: CASTTERTGELFF; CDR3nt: TGTGCCAGCACTACGGAACGCACCGGGGAGCTGTTTTTT
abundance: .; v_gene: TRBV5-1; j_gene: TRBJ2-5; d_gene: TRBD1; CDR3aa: CASSRLTGGKETQYF; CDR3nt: TGCGCCAGCAGTCGACTGACAGGGGGAAAAGAGACCCAGTACTTC
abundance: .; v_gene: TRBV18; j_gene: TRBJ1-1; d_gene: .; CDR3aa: CASSPRDQGSVNTEAFF; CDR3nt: TGTGCCAGCTCACCACGAGATCAGGGAAGTGTGAACACTGAAGCTTTCTTT
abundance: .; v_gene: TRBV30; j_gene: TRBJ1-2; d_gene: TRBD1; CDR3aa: CAWSASTGLGYTF; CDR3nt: TGTGCCTGGAGTGCGTCGACAGGGTTAGGCTACACCTTC
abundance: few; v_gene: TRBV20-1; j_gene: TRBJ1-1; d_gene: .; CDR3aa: CSARPGGEAFF; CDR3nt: TGCAGTGCCCGCCCCGGGGGTGAAGCTTTCTTT
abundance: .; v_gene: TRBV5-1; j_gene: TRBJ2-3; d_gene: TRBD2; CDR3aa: CASSLEGSGGAGDTQYF; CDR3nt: TGCGCCAGCAGCTTGGAGGGTAGCGGGGGGGCAGGAGATACGCAGTATTTT
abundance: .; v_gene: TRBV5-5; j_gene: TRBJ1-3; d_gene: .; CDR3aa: CASRKTSTSGNTIYF; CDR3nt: TGTGCCAGCAGGAAGACGTCAACCTCTGGAAACACCATATATTTT
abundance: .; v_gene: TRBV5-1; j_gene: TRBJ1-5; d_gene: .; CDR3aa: CASSLSDGSNQPQHF; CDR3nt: TGCGCCAGCAGCTTGTCGGATGGCAGCAATCAGCCCCAGCATTTT
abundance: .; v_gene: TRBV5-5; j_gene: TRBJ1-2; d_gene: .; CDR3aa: CASSFPGDYGYTF; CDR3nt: TGTGCCAGCAGCTTCCCAGGAGATTATGGCTACACCTTC
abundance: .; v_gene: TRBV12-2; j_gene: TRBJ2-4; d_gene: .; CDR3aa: CASRPEGRVAKNIQYF; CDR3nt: TGTGCAAGTCGACCCGAAGGGAGGGTAGCCAAAAACATTCAGTACTTC
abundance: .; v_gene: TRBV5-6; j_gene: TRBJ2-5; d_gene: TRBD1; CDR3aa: CASSLEGQGARQTQYF; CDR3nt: TGTGCCAGCAGCTTGGAGGGACAGGGGGCGAGGCAGACCCAGTACTTC
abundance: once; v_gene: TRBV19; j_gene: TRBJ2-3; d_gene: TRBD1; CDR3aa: CASSERGRGDTQYF; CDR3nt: TGTGCCAGTAGTGAAAGGGGGCGCGGAGATACGCAGTATTTT
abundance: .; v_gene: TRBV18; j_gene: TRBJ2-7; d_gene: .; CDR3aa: CASSPSSLDYEQYF; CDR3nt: TGTGCCAGCTCACCAAGTTCCCTGGACTACGAGCAGTACTTC
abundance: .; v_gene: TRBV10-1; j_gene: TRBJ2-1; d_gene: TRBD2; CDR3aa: CASSESRGGSYNEQFF; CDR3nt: TGCGCCAGCAGTGAGTCGCGGGGGGGCTCCTACAATGAGCAGTTCTTC
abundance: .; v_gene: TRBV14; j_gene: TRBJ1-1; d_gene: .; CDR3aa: CASSQDLSTEAFF; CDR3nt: TGTGCCAGCAGCCAAGATCTTAGCACTGAAGCTTTCTTT
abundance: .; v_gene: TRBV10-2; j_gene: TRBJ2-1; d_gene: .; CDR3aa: CASRSRAYNEQFF; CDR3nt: TGCGCCAGCAGGTCCCGAGCGTACAATGAGCAGTTCTTC
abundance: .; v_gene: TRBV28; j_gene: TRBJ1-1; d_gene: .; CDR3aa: CASSLLQNTEAFF; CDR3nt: TGTGCCAGCAGTTTATTACAGAACACTGAAGCTTTCTTT
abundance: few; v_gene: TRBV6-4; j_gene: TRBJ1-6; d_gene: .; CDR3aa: CASRTPDRQRNSPLHF; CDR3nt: TGTGCCAGCAGAACCCCCGATAGACAGAGGAATTCACCCCTCCACTTT
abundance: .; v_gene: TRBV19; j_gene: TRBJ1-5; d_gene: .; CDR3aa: CASSIVVNQPQHF; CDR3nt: TGTGCCAGTAGTATAGTGGTCAATCAGCCCCAGCATTTT
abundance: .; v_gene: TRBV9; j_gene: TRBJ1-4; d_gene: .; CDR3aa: CASSVASLFF; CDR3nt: TGTGCCAGCAGCGTGGCCAGTCTGTTTTTT
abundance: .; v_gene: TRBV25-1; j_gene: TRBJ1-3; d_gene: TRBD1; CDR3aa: CASRTGTGNTIYF; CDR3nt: TGTGCCAGCAGGACAGGGACTGGAAACACCATATATTTT
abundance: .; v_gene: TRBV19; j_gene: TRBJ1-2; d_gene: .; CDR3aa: CASNGLKYYGYTF; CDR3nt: TGTGCCAGTAACGGATTAAAGTACTATGGCTACACCTTC
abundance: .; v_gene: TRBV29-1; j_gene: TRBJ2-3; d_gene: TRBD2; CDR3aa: CSVRGDTDTQYF; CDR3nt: TGCAGCGTCCGGGGGGACACAGATACGCAGTATTTT
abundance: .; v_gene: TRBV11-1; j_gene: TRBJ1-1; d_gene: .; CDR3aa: CASSSKKNTEAFF; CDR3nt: TGTGCCAGCAGCTCTAAAAAGAACACTGAAGCTTTCTTT
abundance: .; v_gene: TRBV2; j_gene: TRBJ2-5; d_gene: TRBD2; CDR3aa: CASRSGEETQYF; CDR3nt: TGTGCCAGCAGGAGCGGGGAAGAGACCCAGTACTTC
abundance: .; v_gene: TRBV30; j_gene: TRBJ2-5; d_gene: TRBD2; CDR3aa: CAWSVCSGALQETQYF; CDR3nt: TGTGCCTGGAGTGTATGTAGCGGGGCCCTCCAAGAGACCCAGTACTTC
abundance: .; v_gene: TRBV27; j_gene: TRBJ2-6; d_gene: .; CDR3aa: CASSLGRNSGANVLTF; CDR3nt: TGTGCCAGCAGTTTAGGGCGGAACTCTGGGGCCAACGTCCTGACTTTC
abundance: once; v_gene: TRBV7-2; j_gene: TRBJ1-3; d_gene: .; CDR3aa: CASSAGDILWNTIYF; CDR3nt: TGTGCCAGCAGCGCTGGGGACATACTGTGGAACACCATATATTTT
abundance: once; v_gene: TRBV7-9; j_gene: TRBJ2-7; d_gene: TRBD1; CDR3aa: CASSSRDRGYEQYF; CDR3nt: TGTGCCAGCAGCTCCCGGGACAGGGGGTACGAGCAGTACTTC
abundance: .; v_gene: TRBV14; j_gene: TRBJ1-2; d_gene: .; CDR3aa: CASSPDGYGYTF; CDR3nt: TGTGCCAGCAGCCCCGACGGCTATGGCTACACCTTC
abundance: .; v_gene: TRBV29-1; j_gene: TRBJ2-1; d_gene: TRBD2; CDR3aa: CSVRGGFGEQFF; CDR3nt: TGCAGCGTTCGGGGGGGCTTTGGTGAGCAGTTCTTC
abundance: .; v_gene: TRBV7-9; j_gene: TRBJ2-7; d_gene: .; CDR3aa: CASSLSGTSYEQYF; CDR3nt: TGTGCCAGCAGCTTGTCCGGGACCTCCTACGAGCAGTACTTC
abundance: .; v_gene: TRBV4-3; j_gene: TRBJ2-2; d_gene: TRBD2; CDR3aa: CASSQDPPGRDTGELFF; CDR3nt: TGCGCCAGCAGCCAAGATCCGCCGGGGAGGGACACCGGGGAGCTGTTTTTT
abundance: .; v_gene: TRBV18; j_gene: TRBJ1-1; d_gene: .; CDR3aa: CASSPGTQNTEAFF; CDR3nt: TGTGCCAGCTCACCAGGGACACAGAACACTGAAGCTTTCTTT
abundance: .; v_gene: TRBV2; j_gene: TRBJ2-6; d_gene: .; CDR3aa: CARRISGANVLTF; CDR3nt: TGTGCCAGACGAATCTCTGGGGCCAACGTCCTGACTTTC
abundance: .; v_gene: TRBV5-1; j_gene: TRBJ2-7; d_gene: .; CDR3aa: CASSLGSPSLLEQYF; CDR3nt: TGCGCCAGCAGCTTGGGGTCCCCAAGCCTGTTGGAGCAGTACTTC
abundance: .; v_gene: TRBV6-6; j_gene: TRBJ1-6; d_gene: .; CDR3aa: CASSTGSGNSPLHF; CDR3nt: TGTGCCAGCAGTACAGGGTCGGGGAATTCACCCCTCCACTTT